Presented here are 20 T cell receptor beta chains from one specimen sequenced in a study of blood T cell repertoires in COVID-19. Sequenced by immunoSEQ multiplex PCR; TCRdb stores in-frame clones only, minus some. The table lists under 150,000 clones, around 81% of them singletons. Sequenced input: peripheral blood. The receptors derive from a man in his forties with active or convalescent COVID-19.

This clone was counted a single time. The CDR3 loop is CASTLTSGGAGETQYF. CDR3 coding DNA: TGTGCCAGCACCCTGACTAGCGGGGGGGCCGGAGAGACCCAGTACTTC. The J gene is TRBJ2-5, the V gene TRBV3-1 (or the pseudogene TRBV3-2); the match to TRBD2 covers 14 bases. Germline V gene lookup returns CDR1 LGHDT and CDR2 YNNKEL (reference sequence). With 7 bases clipped from V and 4 bases from J, the junction kept 8 bases outside the gene matches. The length of the CDR3 is 16 residues.

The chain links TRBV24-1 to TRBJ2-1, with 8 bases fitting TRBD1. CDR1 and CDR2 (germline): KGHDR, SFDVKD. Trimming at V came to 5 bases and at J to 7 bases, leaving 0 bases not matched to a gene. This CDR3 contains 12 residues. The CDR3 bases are TGTGCCACCAGTGGACAGGGGAATGAGCAGTTCTTC. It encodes CATSGQGNEQFF.

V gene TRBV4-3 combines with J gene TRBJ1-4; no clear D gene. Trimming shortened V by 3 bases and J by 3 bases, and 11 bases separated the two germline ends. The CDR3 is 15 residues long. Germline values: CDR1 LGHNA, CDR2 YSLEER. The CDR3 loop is CASSQREAANEKLFF. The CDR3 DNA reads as TGCGCCAGCAGCCAGAGGGAGGCAGCTAATGAAAAACTGTTTTTT.

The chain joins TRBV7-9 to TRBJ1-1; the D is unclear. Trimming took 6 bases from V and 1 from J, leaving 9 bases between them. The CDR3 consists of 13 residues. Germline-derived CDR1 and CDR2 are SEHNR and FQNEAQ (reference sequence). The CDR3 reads CASSSGENTEAFF. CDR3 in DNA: TGTGCCAGCAGTTCCGGGGAGAACACTGAAGCTTTCTTT.

Here the CDR3 DNA reads TGTGCCAGCAGTCAAAGCGGGGGCTTCTACGAGCAGTACTTC. It yields the protein CASSQSGGFYEQYF. This chain links TRBV6-5 with TRBJ2-7, with 8 bases lining up with TRBD2. Germline CDR1 MNHEY, CDR2 SVGAGI. This CDR3 has 14 residues. The trim removed 5 bases at V and 3 bases at J, leaving 6 bases unmatched.

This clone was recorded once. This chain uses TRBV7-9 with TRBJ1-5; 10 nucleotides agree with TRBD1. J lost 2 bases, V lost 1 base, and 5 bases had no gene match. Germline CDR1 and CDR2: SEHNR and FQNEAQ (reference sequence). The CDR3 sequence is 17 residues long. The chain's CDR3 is CASSLGTGGIGNQPQHF. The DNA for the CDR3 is TGTGCCAGCAGCTTAGGGACAGGGGGAATCGGCAATCAGCCCCAGCATTTT.

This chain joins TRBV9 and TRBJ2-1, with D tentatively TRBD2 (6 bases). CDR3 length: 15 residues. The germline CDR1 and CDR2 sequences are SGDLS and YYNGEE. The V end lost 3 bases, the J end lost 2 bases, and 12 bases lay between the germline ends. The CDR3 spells CASSEGLSPYNEQFF. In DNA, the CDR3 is TGTGCCAGCAGCGAGGGACTGTCTCCCTACAATGAGCAGTTCTTC.

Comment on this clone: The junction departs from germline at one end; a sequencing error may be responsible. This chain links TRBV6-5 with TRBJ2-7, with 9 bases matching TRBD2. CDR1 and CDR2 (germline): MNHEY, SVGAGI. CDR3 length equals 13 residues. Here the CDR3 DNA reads TGTGCCACCAGTCGAGGACTAGCGAACGAGCAGTACTTC. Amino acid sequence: CATSRGLANEQYF.

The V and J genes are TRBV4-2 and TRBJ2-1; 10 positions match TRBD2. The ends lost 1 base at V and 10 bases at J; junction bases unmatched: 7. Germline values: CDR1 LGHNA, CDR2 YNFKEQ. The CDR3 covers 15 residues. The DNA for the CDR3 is TGTGCCAGCAGCCAAGGGGCTAGCGGGGGACGCGAGCAGTTCTTC. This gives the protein CASSQGASGGREQFF.

In nucleotides, the CDR3 is TGTGCCAGCAGTTCATCCGGGACAGGGAAGAGGACTGAAGCTTTCTTT. It translates to CASSSSGTGKRTEAFF. The rearrangement uses TRBV28 and TRBJ1-1; 9 bases line up with TRBD1. V lost 4 bases and J lost 5; bases outside the gene matches: 11. CDR3 length equals 16 residues. Looked up from germline, CDR1 is MDHEN and CDR2 is SYDVKM.

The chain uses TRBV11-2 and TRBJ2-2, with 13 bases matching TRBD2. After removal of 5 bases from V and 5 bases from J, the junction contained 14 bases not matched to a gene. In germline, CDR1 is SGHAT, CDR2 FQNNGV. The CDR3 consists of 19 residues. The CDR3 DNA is TGTGCCAGCAGCAAAGGACTAGCGGGGGCAGTAACACGGACCGGGGAGCTGTTTTTT. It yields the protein CASSKGLAGAVTRTGELFF.

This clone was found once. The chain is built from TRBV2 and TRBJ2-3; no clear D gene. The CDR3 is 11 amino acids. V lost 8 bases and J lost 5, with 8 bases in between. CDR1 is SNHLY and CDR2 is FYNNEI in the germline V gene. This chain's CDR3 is CASLGRDTQYF. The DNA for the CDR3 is TGTGCCAGCCTTGGGCGAGATACGCAGTATTTT.

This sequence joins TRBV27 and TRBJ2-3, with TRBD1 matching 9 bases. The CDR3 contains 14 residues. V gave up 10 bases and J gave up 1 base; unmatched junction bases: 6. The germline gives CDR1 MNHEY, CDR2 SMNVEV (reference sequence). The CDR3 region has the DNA TGTGCCACCGAGGACAGGGGTGGCACAGATACGCAGTATTTT. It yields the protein CATEDRGGTDTQYF.

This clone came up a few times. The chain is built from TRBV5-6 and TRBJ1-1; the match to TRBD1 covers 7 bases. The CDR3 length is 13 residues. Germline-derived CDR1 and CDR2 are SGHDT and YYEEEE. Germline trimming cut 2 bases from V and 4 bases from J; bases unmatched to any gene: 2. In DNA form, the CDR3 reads TGTGCCAGCAGCTTAAGGGGGCCCACTGAAGCTTTCTTT. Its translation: CASSLRGPTEAFF.

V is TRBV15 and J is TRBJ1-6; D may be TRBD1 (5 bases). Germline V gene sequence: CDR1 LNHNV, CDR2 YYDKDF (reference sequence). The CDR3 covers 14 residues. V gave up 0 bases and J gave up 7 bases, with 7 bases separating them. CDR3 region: CATSRDKGNSPLHF. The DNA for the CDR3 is TGTGCCACCAGCAGAGATAAGGGGAATTCACCCCTCCACTTT. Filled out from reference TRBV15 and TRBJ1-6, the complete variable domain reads DAMVIQNPRYQVTQFGKPVTLSCSQTLNHNVMYWYQQKSSQAPKLLFHYYDKDFNNEADTPDNFQSRRPNTSFCFLDIRSPGLGDTAMYLCATSRDKGNSPLHFGNGTRLTVT.

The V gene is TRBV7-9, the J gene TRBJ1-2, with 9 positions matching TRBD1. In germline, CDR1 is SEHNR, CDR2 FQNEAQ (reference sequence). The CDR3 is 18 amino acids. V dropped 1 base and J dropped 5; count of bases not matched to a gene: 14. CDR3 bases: TGTGCCAGCAGCTTAGTCCCGGGACAGGGCCTTAGATTTTATGGCTACACCTTC. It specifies CASSLVPGQGLRFYGYTF.

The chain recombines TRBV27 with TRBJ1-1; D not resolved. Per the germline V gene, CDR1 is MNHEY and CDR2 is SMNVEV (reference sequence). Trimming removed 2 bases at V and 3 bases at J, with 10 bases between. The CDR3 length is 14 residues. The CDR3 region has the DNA TGTGCCAGCAGTTTAGATCCTCGGGACACTGAAGCTTTCTTT. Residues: CASSLDPRDTEAFF.

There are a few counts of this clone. For the CDR3, the DNA is TGCAGTGCTAGTCCTAGCGGGGTTGACACCGGGGAGCTGTTTTTT. It is translated as CSASPSGVDTGELFF. This chain joins TRBV20-1 and TRBJ2-2; 9 bases map to TRBD2. With V trimmed by 3 bases and J by 3 bases, 5 bases remained unmatched. The CDR3 is 15 residues long. Germline CDR1 DFQATT, CDR2 SNEGSKA (reference sequence).

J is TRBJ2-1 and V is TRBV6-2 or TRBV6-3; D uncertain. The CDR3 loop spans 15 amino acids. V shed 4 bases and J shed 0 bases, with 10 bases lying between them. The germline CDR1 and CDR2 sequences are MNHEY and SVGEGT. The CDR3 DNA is TGTGCCAGCAGTTGGTCCCCGAGCTCCTACAATGAGCAGTTCTTC. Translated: CASSWSPSSYNEQFF.

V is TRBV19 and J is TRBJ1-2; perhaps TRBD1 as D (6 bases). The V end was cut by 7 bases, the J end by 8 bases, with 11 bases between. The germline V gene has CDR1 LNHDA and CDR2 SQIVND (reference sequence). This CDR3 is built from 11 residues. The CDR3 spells CASTQGWGYTF. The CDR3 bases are TGTGCCAGTACCCAGGGGTGGGGCTACACCTTC. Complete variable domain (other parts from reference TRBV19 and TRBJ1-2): DGGITQSPKYLFRKEGQNVTLSCEQNLNHDAMYWYRQDPGQGLRLIYYSQIVNDFQKGDIAEGYSVSREKKESFPLTVTSAQKNPTAFYLCASTQGWGYTFGSGTRLTVV.